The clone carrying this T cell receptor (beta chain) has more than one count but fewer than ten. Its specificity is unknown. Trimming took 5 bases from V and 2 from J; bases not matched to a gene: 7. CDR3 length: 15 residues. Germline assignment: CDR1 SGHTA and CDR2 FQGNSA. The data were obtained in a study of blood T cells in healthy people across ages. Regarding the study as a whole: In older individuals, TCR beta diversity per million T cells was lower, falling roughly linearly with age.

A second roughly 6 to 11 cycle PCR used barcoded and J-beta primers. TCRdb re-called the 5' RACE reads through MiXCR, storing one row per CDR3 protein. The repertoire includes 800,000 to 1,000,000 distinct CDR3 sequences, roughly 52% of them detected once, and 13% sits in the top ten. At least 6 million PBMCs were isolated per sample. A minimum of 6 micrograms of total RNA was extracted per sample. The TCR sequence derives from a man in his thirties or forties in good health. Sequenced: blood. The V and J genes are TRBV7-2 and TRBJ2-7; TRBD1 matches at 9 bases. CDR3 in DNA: TGTGCCAGCAGCACCCAGACAGGGGGTGCCTACGAGCAGTACTTC. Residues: CASSTQTGGAYEQYF.